This record concerns one T cell receptor (beta chain) sequence. Its specificity is unknown. Germline CDR1 reads SGHRS; CDR2 reads YFSETQ. The CDR3 totals 15 residues. V lost 3 bases to trimming and J lost 3 bases; unmatched junction nucleotides: 6. This entry belongs to a study of cytomegalovirus exposure and HLA in healthy donors. Findings of the study overall: Later work showed greater clonal expansion in HLA-associated TCR beta chains than in equally common others. V- and J-gene trimming in TCR beta was tied to a missense DCLRE1C variant by an analysis performed later. Some V segments (TRBV6-2 and TRBV6-3 among them) were excluded as indistinguishable.

Though probably carrying unrecorded immune exposures, donors were nominally healthy at sampling. The PCR employed 60 Vbeta primers together with 13 Jbeta primers. Sequencing was performed with immunoSEQ multiplex PCR; in TCRdb, only in-frame clones are kept and a portion is missing. The sample contains about 190,000 clones, roughly 74% of which appear only once. Sequences were obtained from PBMCs. This TCR was recovered from a woman in her 30s in good health and CMV-seropositive. This rearrangement joins TRBV5-1 to TRBJ2-7; 10 bases map to TRBD2. CDR3 amino acids: CASSSASGGVYEQYF. The CDR3 nucleotides are TGCGCCAGCAGCTCGGCTAGCGGGGGTGTCTACGAGCAGTACTTC.